The 12 T cell receptor beta chains presented below share a single source sample, sequenced in a study of cytomegalovirus exposure and HLA in healthy donors. The PCR made use of 60 Vbeta and 13 Jbeta primers. Repertoires were generated with immunoSEQ multiplex PCR, while TCRdb's copy carries only in-frame clones and drops some. The table shows over 70,000 clones, with just under 80% occurring only once. Sequenced input: PBMCs. All receptors derive from a male donor in good health and CMV-seropositive.

In this sample, this clone turned up once. This chain uses TRBV28 with TRBJ2-7; D not resolved. The CDR3 is made up of 13 amino acids. In germline, CDR1 is MDHEN, CDR2 SYDVKM. V was shortened by 2 bases and J by 4 bases, with 9 bases between the two germline ends. The CDR3 here is CASSLSPGYEQYF. The DNA for the CDR3 is TGTGCCAGCAGTTTAAGCCCGGGTTACGAGCAGTACTTC.

The sample holds a few counts of this clone. The chain links TRBV6-5 to TRBJ2-3; the match to TRBD2 covers 11 bases. The CDR3 covers 15 residues. J lost 0 bases, V lost 4 bases, and 0 bases had no gene match. Germline-derived CDR1 and CDR2 are MNHEY and SVGAGI. The CDR3 nucleotides read TGTGCCAGCAGTTTAGCGGGAGGGAGCACAGATACGCAGTATTTT. Translation: CASSLAGGSTDTQYF.

This clone was detected once. CDR3 protein: CATSREDRVYSPLHF. CDR3 DNA: TGTGCCACCAGCAGGGAGGACAGGGTGTACTCACCCCTCCACTTT. The chain links TRBV15 to TRBJ1-6; 8 bases match TRBD1. The V segment lost 3 bases and the J segment 10 bases; nucleotides outside the gene matches: 8. The V gene's germline CDR1 is LNHNV and CDR2 YYDKDF (reference sequence). The CDR3 extends over 15 amino acids.

V usage is TRBV20-1 and J usage is TRBJ2-7; no clear D gene. The CDR3 extends over 10 amino acids. The V and J ends lost 1 base and 6 bases respectively, with 4 bases between them. CDR1 DFQATT and CDR2 SNEGSKA come from the germline V gene (reference sequence). The chain's CDR3 is CSARAGEQYF. The CDR3 DNA reads TGCAGTGCTAGAGCGGGCGAGCAGTACTTC.

This rearrangement joins TRBV5-1 to TRBJ1-2; weak D call: TRBD1 (6 bases). The CDR3 spans 14 residues. Trimming pared 0 bases from V and 7 bases from J, leaving 13 bases between. Germline V gene lookup returns CDR1 SGHRS and CDR2 YFSETQ. In DNA form, the CDR3 reads TGCGCCAGCAGCTTGGAAGGGGGGGCTGGTGGCTACACCTTC. Protein sequence: CASSLEGGAGGYTF.

This chain links TRBV4-2 with TRBJ2-7, with 12 bases that match TRBD2. Germline lookup yields CDR1 LGHNA and CDR2 YNFKEQ. CDR3 length: 15 amino acids. The ends lost 5 bases at V and 2 bases at J; junction bases unmatched: 4. The CDR3 DNA follows: TGTGCCAGCAGCAGACTAGCGGGAGACCCCTACGAGCAGTACTTC. Its protein is CASSRLAGDPYEQYF.

The gene calls are TRBV28 and TRBJ2-2, with D perhaps matching TRBD1 (6 bases). V lost 0 bases, J lost 3 bases, and 11 bases lay in between. This CDR3 is built from 16 residues. CDR1 and CDR2 (germline): MDHEN, SYDVKM. For the CDR3, the DNA is TGTGCCAGCAGTTTATGGTTGACAGGAGACACCGGGGAGCTGTTTTTT. Translating gives CASSLWLTGDTGELFF.

Here the CDR3 reads CASSPPSRGYNEQFF. The DNA for the CDR3 is TGTGCCAGCTCACCACCGTCGCGGGGATACAATGAGCAGTTCTTC. The chain combines TRBV18 with TRBJ2-1, with D possibly being TRBD2 (6 bases). The CDR3 has 15 amino acids. The ends were cut back, 0 bases at V and 4 bases at J, with 10 bases in the middle. Germline V gene lookup returns CDR1 KGHSH and CDR2 LQKENI.

V is TRBV5-6 and J is TRBJ1-2; D is possibly TRBD1 (5 bases). Between the trimmed V and J ends, which lost 6 bases and 6 bases, there was a span of 15 bases. Per the germline V gene, CDR1 is SGHDT and CDR2 is YYEEEE. CDR3 length: 13 amino acids. The CDR3 sequence is CASKWGGIHGYTF. The CDR3 DNA reads as TGTGCCAGCAAGTGGGGGGGTATTCATGGCTACACCTTC.

The V and J genes are TRBV28 and TRBJ2-1; D unresolved. The CDR3 runs 16 residues. V was cut by 6 bases and J by 3 bases, with 18 bases left in between. The germline V gene encodes CDR1 MDHEN and CDR2 SYDVKM. The CDR3 region has the DNA TGTGCCAGCAGACGACGTCCCGGGTCAATCTACAATGAGCAGTTCTTC. Translation: CASRRRPGSIYNEQFF.

The rearrangement uses TRBV28 and TRBJ1-2; 7 positions match TRBD1. Germline V gene data show CDR1 as MDHEN and CDR2 as SYDVKM. V shed 6 bases and J 4 bases; nucleotides not matched to a gene: 17. There are 17 residues in the CDR3. CDR3 in amino acids: CASRIRDSPYRGYGYTF. The CDR3 coding sequence is TGTGCCAGCAGAATCCGGGACAGCCCTTACCGGGGCTATGGCTACACCTTC.

This chain links TRBV2 with TRBJ2-1; 9 bases align to TRBD2. The V gene's germline CDR1 is SNHLY and CDR2 FYNNEI. This CDR3 has 15 residues. The ends lost 8 bases at V and 4 bases at J; junction bases unmatched: 9. The CDR3 nucleotides are TGTGCCAGCCGAGGTAGGACTAGCGAATACAATGAGCAGTTCTTC. Translated, it gives CASRGRTSEYNEQFF.